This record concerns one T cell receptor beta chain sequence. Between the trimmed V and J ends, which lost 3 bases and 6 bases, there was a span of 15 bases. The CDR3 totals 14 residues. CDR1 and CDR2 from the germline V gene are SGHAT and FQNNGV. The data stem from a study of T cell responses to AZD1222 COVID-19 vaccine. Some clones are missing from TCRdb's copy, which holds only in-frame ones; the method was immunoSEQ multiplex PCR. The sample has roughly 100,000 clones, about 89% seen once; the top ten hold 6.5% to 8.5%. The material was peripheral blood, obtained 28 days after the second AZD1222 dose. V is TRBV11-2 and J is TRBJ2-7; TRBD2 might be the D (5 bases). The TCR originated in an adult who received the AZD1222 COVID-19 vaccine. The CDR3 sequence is CASSFAPRAFEQYF. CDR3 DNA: TGTGCCAGCAGCTTCGCCCCGAGGGCCTTCGAGCAGTACTTC. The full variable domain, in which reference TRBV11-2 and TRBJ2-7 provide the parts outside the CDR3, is EAGVAQSPRYKIIEKRQSVAFWCNPISGHATLYWYQQILGQGPKLLIQFQNNGVVDDSQLPKDRFSAERLKGVDSTLKIQPAKLEDSAVYLCASSFAPRAFEQYFGPGTRLTVT.